What follows describes a single T cell receptor (beta chain). The germline V gene encodes CDR1 LNHDA and CDR2 SQIVND (reference sequence). V was trimmed by 5 bases and J by 1 base, leaving 14 bases between them. The CDR3 has 15 residues. These data originate in a study of shared clonotypes between healthy human individuals. Background on the study: A couple of women and a few men aged 18 to 49 made up the donors.

On ten immunoSEQ deep assay plates, unsorted PBMC DNA was sequenced. Clones were read by immunoSEQ multiplex PCR, and TCRdb kept only the in-frame ones, dropping some. The sample consists of about 480,000 clones, 75% to 80% of them appearing once. Input material: PBMCs. This sequence originates from a middle-aged woman in good health. Some clones in this sample may be carry-over from other donors' samples. This chain joins TRBV19 and TRBJ1-1; D gene uncertain. The CDR3 coding sequence is TGTGCCAGTAGTTATCCCGGTCCGGGGAACACTGAAGCTTTCTTT. Its protein is CASSYPGPGNTEAFF.